The source of this TCR beta chain is a study of blood T cell repertoires in COVID-19 (dated by TCRdb to 2019 to 2021). In the study overall: Samples from collaborators originated in the United States, Italy and Spain and spanned both the acute and convalescent phases of COVID-19. The material from the prospective study consisted of cDNA or gDNA derived from T cells, B-cell-depleted T cells, or PBMCs. Deeply sampled blood TCRbeta repertoires from subjects exposed to, actively infected with, or recovered from COVID-19 were included in the dataset. The repertoires were made available in a free public database intended to serve as a resource for research on the immune response to SARS-CoV-2. Samples were obtained from the ongoing ImmuneRACE study (first 160 participants) and from over 1,000 subjects provided by 6 global collaborators. Nearly every sample came with metadata listing a de-identified subject ID, COVID-19 status, age in years and sex. HLA class I and class II types, where available, came from metadata supplied by the sample provider rather than from assay-based typing.

Overall study results and their limits: How much clinical and demographic metadata was included differed by source and by participant, and the metadata was provided uncurated.

V ends up 8 bases short and J 9 bases short, with an unmatched junction base count of 11. Its CDR3 holds 15 amino acids, cysteine through phenylalanine. Left in the record is the CDR3 DNA by itself, 45 bases read in frame from the first base. Per the germline V gene (reference sequence), MNHEY is the CDR1 and SMNVEV is the CDR2. Collaborating institutions collected whole blood in K2EDTA tubes following their own protocols. For TCRbeta analysis, collaborator samples were shipped as frozen whole blood, as isolated PBMCs, or as DNA extracted from either sample type. The immunoSEQ Assay, a bias-controlled multiplex PCR, was used to amplify TCRbeta CDR3 regions from genomic DNA. For the original study's pipeline: The number of nucleated cells in each sample was estimated from the amplification of reference gene primers within the assay. Sequence reads were collapsed and filtered to measure the absolute abundance of every unique TCRbeta CDR3 rearrangement. For each sample, productive Simpson clonality was calculated as the square root of Simpson's diversity index across productive rearrangements. TCRdb took this table from immuneACCESS and kept in-frame rearrangements with V and J called. Such tables lack part of the clones; where checked against another copy, unresolved V genes explain under half of the gap, and the rest is unexplained. V and J calls and clone size come straight from that table; D and trimming were deduced from the DNA. This sample holds roughly 89,000 clones; roughly 78% were observed only once. Jointly, the top ten make up about 9.4% of the sample.

This clone was detected once. No cognate antigen has been identified for it. Base qualities are not at hand, and no much larger clone is one base apart. Sequencing was carried out using peripheral blood. The receptor comes from a woman aged 70 to 79 with acute or convalescent COVID-19. Rearrangement joined TRBV27 to TRBJ2-1; the central 12 bases match TRBD1. CDR3 protein: CASGLPGQGAGEQFF. The DNA sequence follows: TGTGCCAGCGGGCTCCCGGGACAGGGGGCAGGTGAGCAGTTCTTC.